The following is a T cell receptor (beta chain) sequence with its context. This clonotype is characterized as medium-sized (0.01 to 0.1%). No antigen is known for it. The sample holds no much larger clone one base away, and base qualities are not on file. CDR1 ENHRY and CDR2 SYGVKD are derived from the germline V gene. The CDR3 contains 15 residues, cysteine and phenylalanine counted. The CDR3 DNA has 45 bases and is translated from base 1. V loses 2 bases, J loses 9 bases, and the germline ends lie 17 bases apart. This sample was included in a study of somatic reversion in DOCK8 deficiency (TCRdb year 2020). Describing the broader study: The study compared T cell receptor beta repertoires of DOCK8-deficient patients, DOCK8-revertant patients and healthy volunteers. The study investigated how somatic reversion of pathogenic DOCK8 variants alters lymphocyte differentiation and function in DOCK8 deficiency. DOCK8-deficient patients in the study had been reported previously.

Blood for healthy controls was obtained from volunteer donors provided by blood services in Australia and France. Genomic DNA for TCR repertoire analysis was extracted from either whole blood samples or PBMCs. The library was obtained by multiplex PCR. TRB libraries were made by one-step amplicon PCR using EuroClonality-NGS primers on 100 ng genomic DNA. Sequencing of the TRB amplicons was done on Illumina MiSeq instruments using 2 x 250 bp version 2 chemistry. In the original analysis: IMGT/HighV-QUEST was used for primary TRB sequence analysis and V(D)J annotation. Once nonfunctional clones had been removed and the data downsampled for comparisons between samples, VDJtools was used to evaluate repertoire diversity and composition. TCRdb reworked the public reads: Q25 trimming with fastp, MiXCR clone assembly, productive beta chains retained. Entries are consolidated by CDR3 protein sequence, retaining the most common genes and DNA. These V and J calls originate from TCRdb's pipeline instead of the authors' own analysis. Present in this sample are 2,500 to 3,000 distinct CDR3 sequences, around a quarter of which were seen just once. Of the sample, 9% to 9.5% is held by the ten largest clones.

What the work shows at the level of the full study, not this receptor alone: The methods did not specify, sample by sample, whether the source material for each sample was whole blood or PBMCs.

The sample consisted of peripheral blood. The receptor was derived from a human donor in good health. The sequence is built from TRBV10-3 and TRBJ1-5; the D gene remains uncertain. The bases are TGTGCCATCAGTGAGCGGTCAGGAAGCGGAGGGCCCCAGCATTTT. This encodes CAISERSGSGGPQHF.